The clone carrying this T cell receptor (beta chain) was seen only a few times. The CDR3 has 13 amino acids. Trimming took 5 bases from V and 7 from J; bases not matched to a gene: 4. The germline gives CDR1 SGHTA, CDR2 FQGNSA. This specimen belongs to a study of blood T cell repertoires in COVID-19. Looking at the study overall: Italy, Spain and the United States were the sources of the convalescent and acute COVID-19 samples. PBMCs, B-cell-depleted T cells, or T cells were the source of the cDNA or gDNA that made up the material.

In the study's own analysis: Nucleated cell number was recorded as an estimate derived from reference gene primer amplification. TCRdb's table, derived via immunoSEQ multiplex PCR, lists solely in-frame clones and lacks some. V and J calls and clone size follow that table, whereas D and trimming were derived from the DNA. In the table there are roughly 150,000 clones, approximately 80% of which are singletons. V usage is TRBV7-2 and J usage is TRBJ2-2; 7 nucleotides align to TRBD1. This receptor was taken from a man aged 65 to 79 who had recovered from COVID-19. The specimen sequenced was peripheral blood. As DNA, the CDR3 is TGTGCCAGCAGCCAACAGGGGATCGGGGAGCTGTTTTTT. This encodes CASSQQGIGELFF.